This T cell receptor (beta chain) was sequenced during a study of blood T cell repertoires in COVID-19. At the level of the study: Material from acute and convalescent COVID-19 was sourced from the United States, Italy and Spain. From T cells, B-cell-depleted T cells, or PBMCs came the material, which was cDNA or gDNA.

Source study methods: Reference gene primer amplification in the assay estimated nucleated cell counts. The repertoire was sequenced with immunoSEQ multiplex PCR; TCRdb's copy has only in-frame clones and lacks some. V and J calls and clone size are copied from that table; D and trimming were computed from the DNA. The data show about 150,000 clones, about 86% seen once. Germline V gene lookup returns CDR1 SNHLY and CDR2 FYNNEI. Trimming left V 11 bases short and J 2 bases short, with 12 bases between. The CDR3 is made up of 13 amino acids. V and J are TRBV2 and TRBJ2-2, with a possible D match to TRBD2 (7 bases). Sequencing was performed on peripheral blood. The sequence was collected from a woman aged 55 to 70 with acute or convalescent COVID-19. The CDR3 protein is CAHRGGNTGELFF. CDR3 bases: TGTGCCCATAGGGGGGGTAACACCGGGGAGCTGTTTTTT.